The rows below give T cell receptor beta chains drawn from one sample of a study of shared clonotypes between healthy human individuals. The assay was immunoSEQ multiplex PCR, and TCRdb's table has in-frame clones only and misses some. Among approximately 1,000,000 clones, around 77% were seen once, and the ten largest hold 0.89%. The sequencing sample was made of memory CD4+ T cells from PBMCs. The receptors originated from a man between 18 and 35 years old in good health. Some clones in this sample may be carry-over from other donors' samples. CDR3s include the opening cysteine and the closing phenylalanine or tryptophan. The D gene is left open where the match is weak. Size tells how often a clone was seen (once, few, many) or the class of an expanded clone, and some rows leave it out.

D gene: .
clone size: .
J gene: TRBJ2-1
V gene: TRBV9
CDR3 DNA: TGTGCCAGCAGCCCAAGACAAGGACCGGATGAGCAGTTCTTC
CDR3 protein: CASSPRQGPDEQFF

D gene: .
clone size: few
J gene: TRBJ2-2
V gene: TRBV7-3
CDR3 DNA: TGTGCCAGCAAAATACAGGGCTCGCCCGGGGAGCTGTTTTTT
CDR3 protein: CASKIQGSPGELFF

D gene: .
clone size: .
J gene: TRBJ2-2
V gene: TRBV9
CDR3 DNA: TGTGCCAGCACCCTTACAGGGACGAACACCGGGGAGCTGTTTTTT
CDR3 protein: CASTLTGTNTGELFF

D gene: .
clone size: .
J gene: TRBJ2-2
V gene: TRBV7-3
CDR3 DNA: TGTGCCAGCAGCCAGTTAGCGGAGAGGGAGCTGTTTTTT
CDR3 protein: CASSQLAERELFF

D gene: TRBD2
clone size: once
J gene: TRBJ2-2
V gene: TRBV7-2
CDR3 DNA: TGTGCCAGCAGCCCCGCGGGAGGGCCGAACACCGGGGAGCTGTTTTTT
CDR3 protein: CASSPAGGPNTGELFF

D gene: .
clone size: .
J gene: TRBJ1-1
V gene: TRBV5-1
CDR3 DNA: TGCGCCAGCAGCCCTCAGGAGGGGACTGGAGCTTTCTTT
CDR3 protein: CASSPQEGTGAFF

D gene: .
clone size: .
J gene: TRBJ1-1
V gene: TRBV4-3
CDR3 DNA: TGCGCCAGCAGCCAAGACAGAAATGCTGAAGCTTTCTTT
CDR3 protein: CASSQDRNAEAFF

D gene: TRBD2
clone size: .
J gene: TRBJ2-1
V gene: TRBV5-1
CDR3 DNA: TGCGCCAGCAGTCCGACTAGCGGGAAGGGGGGATACAATGAGCAGTTCTTC
CDR3 protein: CASSPTSGKGGYNEQFF

D gene: .
clone size: .
J gene: TRBJ1-3
V gene: TRBV15
CDR3 DNA: TGTGCCACCAGCCTCAACAGGGATGGTGGAAACACCATATATTTT
CDR3 protein: CATSLNRDGGNTIYF

D gene: .
clone size: .
J gene: TRBJ2-5
V gene: TRBV5-6
CDR3 DNA: TGTGCCAGCAGCTATGACCCCGGGATGATGGAGACCCAGTACTTC
CDR3 protein: CASSYDPGMMETQYF

D gene: .
clone size: .
J gene: TRBJ2-1
V gene: TRBV30
CDR3 DNA: TGTGCCTGGAGTGTCGCAGGGAGAAAGAATAATGAGCAGTTCTTC
CDR3 protein: CAWSVAGRKNNEQFF

D gene: .
clone size: .
J gene: TRBJ2-7
V gene: TRBV7-3
CDR3 DNA: TGTGCCAGCAGCCTGACAGGGACTGGTGAGCAGTACTTC
CDR3 protein: CASSLTGTGEQYF

D gene: .
clone size: .
J gene: TRBJ2-5
V gene: TRBV6-1
CDR3 DNA: TGTGCCAGCAGTGAAGGAAGGAGAGAGACCCAGTACTTC
CDR3 protein: CASSEGRRETQYF

D gene: TRBD1
clone size: .
J gene: TRBJ1-2
V gene: TRBV5-1
CDR3 DNA: TGCGCCAGCAGCTTGGGACAGGGGGCTGGATATGGCTACACCTTC
CDR3 protein: CASSLGQGAGYGYTF

D gene: TRBD1
clone size: few
J gene: TRBJ1-3
V gene: TRBV10-1
CDR3 DNA: TGCGCCAGCAGCCTTCTACAGGGGGCGGATGGAAACACCATATATTTT
CDR3 protein: CASSLLQGADGNTIYF

D gene: .
clone size: .
J gene: TRBJ2-5
V gene: TRBV18
CDR3 DNA: TGTGCCAGCTCACCATCGTGGGACCAAGAGACCCAGTACTTC
CDR3 protein: CASSPSWDQETQYF

D gene: TRBD1
clone size: .
J gene: TRBJ1-2
V gene: TRBV4-3
CDR3 DNA: TGCGCCAGCAGCCAAGATGTCGAGGGGGCTTTGGGCTACACCTTC
CDR3 protein: CASSQDVEGALGYTF

D gene: TRBD2
clone size: .
J gene: TRBJ2-1
V gene: TRBV27
CDR3 DNA: TGTGCCAGCAGCCTACTGTTAGGGAGCGGGAGCGATGAGCAGTTCTTC
CDR3 protein: CASSLLLGSGSDEQFF

D gene: TRBD1
clone size: .
J gene: TRBJ1-1
V gene: TRBV28
CDR3 DNA: TGTGCCGGAAGGGGGCCTAACACTGAAGCTTTCTTT
CDR3 protein: CAGRGPNTEAFF

D gene: .
clone size: .
J gene: TRBJ1-2
V gene: TRBV30
CDR3 DNA: TGTGCCTGGAGTGTTTGGGGGGCCTATGGCTACACCTTC
CDR3 protein: CAWSVWGAYGYTF

D gene: .
clone size: .
J gene: TRBJ2-5
V gene: TRBV7-2
CDR3 DNA: TGTGCCAGCAGCTTAGCGGGACGGCAAGAGACCCAGTACTTC
CDR3 protein: CASSLAGRQETQYF

D gene: .
clone size: .
J gene: TRBJ2-3
V gene: TRBV7-4
CDR3 DNA: TGTGCCAGCAGCAGTCTTCTGAATACGCAGTATTTT
CDR3 protein: CASSSLLNTQYF

D gene: .
clone size: .
J gene: TRBJ2-1
V gene: TRBV5-5
CDR3 DNA: TGTGCCAGCAGCTTTGGAGGGAGTGAGCAGTTCTTC
CDR3 protein: CASSFGGSEQFF

D gene: .
clone size: .
J gene: TRBJ1-4
V gene: TRBV7-2
CDR3 DNA: TGTGCCAGCAGCTTAGAGCCCCCGGGCCGAGGGGAAAAACTGTTTTTT
CDR3 protein: CASSLEPPGRGEKLFF

D gene: TRBD1
clone size: .
J gene: TRBJ2-3
V gene: TRBV2
CDR3 DNA: TGTGCCAGCAGATACAATTCGCAGGGGGTTTGGGCAGATACGCAGTATTTT
CDR3 protein: CASRYNSQGVWADTQYF

D gene: TRBD1
clone size: .
J gene: TRBJ2-2
V gene: TRBV9
CDR3 DNA: TGTGCCAGCAGCGTAGGTCTCCAGGGGGCGGCAACCGGGGAGCTGTTTTTT
CDR3 protein: CASSVGLQGAATGELFF

D gene: .
clone size: few
J gene: TRBJ1-6
V gene: TRBV30
CDR3 DNA: TGTGCCTGGAGTTCCGGGTTCGATTCACCCCTCCACTTT
CDR3 protein: CAWSSGFDSPLHF

D gene: .
clone size: .
J gene: TRBJ2-7
V gene: TRBV6-1
CDR3 DNA: TGTGCCAGCAGGAGGACAGATGCCTACGAGCAGTACTTC
CDR3 protein: CASRRTDAYEQYF

D gene: .
clone size: once
J gene: TRBJ1-5
V gene: TRBV19
CDR3 DNA: TGTGCCAGTAGTATAGATCGGAGGTTCGATCAGCCCCAGCATTTT
CDR3 protein: CASSIDRRFDQPQHF

D gene: TRBD2
clone size: .
J gene: TRBJ2-1
V gene: TRBV19
CDR3 DNA: TGTGCCAGTAGACGAACCCTTCTAGCGGGAGGGCCCTACAATGAGCAGTTCTTC
CDR3 protein: CASRRTLLAGGPYNEQFF

D gene: .
clone size: .
J gene: TRBJ2-1
V gene: TRBV19
CDR3 DNA: TGTGCCAGTAGTAGGGGCTCTGGGACGCAGAATGAGCAGTTCTTC
CDR3 protein: CASSRGSGTQNEQFF

D gene: .
clone size: .
J gene: TRBJ1-1
V gene: TRBV6-5
CDR3 DNA: TGTGCCAGCAGTTACCAGGGGAATTGGAACACTGAAGCTTTCTTT
CDR3 protein: CASSYQGNWNTEAFF

D gene: .
clone size: .
J gene: TRBJ2-7
V gene: TRBV6-6
CDR3 DNA: TGTGCCAGCAGTTCATTCAGGGGAGGCGACGAGCAGTACTTC
CDR3 protein: CASSSFRGGDEQYF

D gene: .
clone size: .
J gene: TRBJ1-5
V gene: TRBV7-2
CDR3 DNA: TGTGCCAGCAGCTTGAGGCCCCTCGGCGTTGGGGGGCTAGGGCAGCCCCAGCATTTT
CDR3 protein: CASSLRPLGVGGLGQPQHF

D gene: .
clone size: .
J gene: TRBJ2-3
V gene: TRBV5-1
CDR3 DNA: TGCGCCAGCAGCTCCGGACAGCCCACAGATACGCAGTATTTT
CDR3 protein: CASSSGQPTDTQYF

D gene: .
clone size: .
J gene: TRBJ2-5
V gene: TRBV5-5
CDR3 DNA: TGTGCCAGCAGCGGGTTATCAGGGGTCCAAGAGACCCAGTACTTC
CDR3 protein: CASSGLSGVQETQYF

D gene: TRBD1
clone size: .
J gene: TRBJ1-1
V gene: TRBV7-8
CDR3 DNA: TGTGCCAGCAGCCAGACAGGGGTGGACACTGAAGCTTTCTTT
CDR3 protein: CASSQTGVDTEAFF

D gene: .
clone size: .
J gene: TRBJ2-7
V gene: TRBV20-1
CDR3 DNA: TGCAGTGCCGGGACGATCTACGAGCAGTACTTC
CDR3 protein: CSAGTIYEQYF

D gene: TRBD2
clone size: few
J gene: TRBJ2-7
V gene: TRBV7-9
CDR3 DNA: TGTGCCAGCAGCTTAACGGGGGGCGAGCAGTACTTC
CDR3 protein: CASSLTGGEQYF

D gene: .
clone size: once
J gene: TRBJ2-3
V gene: TRBV2
CDR3 DNA: TGTGCCAGCAGTGAAGTGGGAGCGTTCACGCAGTATTTT
CDR3 protein: CASSEVGAFTQYF

D gene: TRBD2
clone size: .
J gene: TRBJ2-1
V gene: TRBV5-1
CDR3 DNA: TGCGCCAGCAGCCCGATATCCGGGACTAGCGGGGGAGGGGAGCAGTTCTTC
CDR3 protein: CASSPISGTSGGGEQFF

D gene: TRBD1
clone size: .
J gene: TRBJ2-5
V gene: TRBV29-1
CDR3 DNA: TGCAGCGGAGGACAGGGCCAAGAGACCCAGTACTTC
CDR3 protein: CSGGQGQETQYF

D gene: TRBD1
clone size: .
J gene: TRBJ1-2
V gene: TRBV30
CDR3 DNA: TGTGCCTGGAGTGACCCGGGACAGGGGTTTTATGGCTACACCTTC
CDR3 protein: CAWSDPGQGFYGYTF

D gene: .
clone size: .
J gene: TRBJ1-1
V gene: TRBV7-9
CDR3 DNA: TGTGCCAGCAGCTTAGTGTTTGGGGGAAGTCCTGAAGCTTTCTTT
CDR3 protein: CASSLVFGGSPEAFF

D gene: TRBD1
clone size: .
J gene: TRBJ2-4
V gene: TRBV5-8
CDR3 DNA: TGTGCCAGCAGCTTGGTGACAGGGAGAACGGCCAAAAACATTCAGTACTTC
CDR3 protein: CASSLVTGRTAKNIQYF

D gene: .
clone size: .
J gene: TRBJ1-2
V gene: TRBV5-5
CDR3 DNA: TGTGCCAGCAGCTTGGTGGGTGCGATCTATGGCTACACCTTC
CDR3 protein: CASSLVGAIYGYTF

D gene: TRBD1
clone size: once
J gene: TRBJ1-2
V gene: TRBV7-8
CDR3 DNA: TGTGCCAGCAGCTCCCGACAGGGGTGGGGCTACACCTTC
CDR3 protein: CASSSRQGWGYTF

D gene: .
clone size: .
J gene: TRBJ1-2
V gene: TRBV2
CDR3 DNA: TGTGCCAGCAGTGGGAGGCAGGAAGGTGGCTACACCTTC
CDR3 protein: CASSGRQEGGYTF

D gene: .
clone size: .
J gene: TRBJ1-4
V gene: TRBV28
CDR3 DNA: TGTGCCAGCCACAGCTTAAATGAAAAACTGTTTTTT
CDR3 protein: CASHSLNEKLFF

D gene: TRBD2
clone size: .
J gene: TRBJ2-3
V gene: TRBV28
CDR3 DNA: TGTGCCAGCAGTTTCTTGGGAGGGAGGAGCACAGATACGCAGTATTTT
CDR3 protein: CASSFLGGRSTDTQYF

D gene: .
clone size: .
J gene: TRBJ2-2
V gene: TRBV5-4
CDR3 DNA: TGTGCCAGCAGCAGTGGCTCCGGGGAGCTGTTTTTT
CDR3 protein: CASSSGSGELFF

D gene: .
clone size: .
J gene: TRBJ2-7
V gene: TRBV28
CDR3 DNA: TGTGCCAGCAGCTCCCCGACAGCCGGTCCCTACGAGCAGTACTTC
CDR3 protein: CASSSPTAGPYEQYF

D gene: .
clone size: few
J gene: TRBJ2-3
V gene: TRBV23-1
CDR3 DNA: TGCGCCAGCAGTCTTGGGGTAGATACGCAGTATTTT
CDR3 protein: CASSLGVDTQYF

D gene: .
clone size: .
J gene: TRBJ2-3
V gene: TRBV5-1
CDR3 DNA: TGCGCCAGCAGCTTTGGGGGGGCGACCACAGATACGCAGTATTTT
CDR3 protein: CASSFGGATTDTQYF

D gene: .
clone size: .
J gene: TRBJ1-5
V gene: TRBV7-2
CDR3 DNA: TGTGCCAGCAGCGCGGGCGGCGTCCAGCCCCAGCATTTT
CDR3 protein: CASSAGGVQPQHF

D gene: TRBD1
clone size: .
J gene: TRBJ2-7
V gene: TRBV19
CDR3 DNA: TGTGCCAGTACAAGACAGGGCGCCAACGAGCAGTACTTC
CDR3 protein: CASTRQGANEQYF

D gene: .
clone size: few
J gene: TRBJ2-7
V gene: TRBV27
CDR3 DNA: TGTGCCAGCAGCTCTACGGTCCTCCGCTCCTACGAGCAGTACTTC
CDR3 protein: CASSSTVLRSYEQYF

D gene: .
clone size: once
J gene: TRBJ2-7
V gene: TRBV11-3
CDR3 DNA: TGTGCCAGCAGCAAGGACGAGACCTACGAGCAGTACTTC
CDR3 protein: CASSKDETYEQYF

D gene: .
clone size: many
J gene: TRBJ2-7
V gene: TRBV11-2
CDR3 DNA: TGTGCCAGCAGCCTCTCACGGGTGGAGTCCTACGAGCAGTACTTC
CDR3 protein: CASSLSRVESYEQYF